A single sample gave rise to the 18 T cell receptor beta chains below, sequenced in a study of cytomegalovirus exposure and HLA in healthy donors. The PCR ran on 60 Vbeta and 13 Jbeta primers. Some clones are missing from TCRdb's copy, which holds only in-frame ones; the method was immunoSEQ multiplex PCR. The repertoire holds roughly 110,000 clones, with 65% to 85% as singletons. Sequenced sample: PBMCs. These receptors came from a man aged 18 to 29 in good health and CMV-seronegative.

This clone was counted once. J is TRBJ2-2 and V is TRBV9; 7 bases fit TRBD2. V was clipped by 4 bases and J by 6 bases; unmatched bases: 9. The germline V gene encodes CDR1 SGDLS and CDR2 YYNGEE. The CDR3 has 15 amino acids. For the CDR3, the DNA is TGTGCCAGCAGCCTAGGGAGGGGTTGGTCCGGGGAGCTGTTTTTT. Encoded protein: CASSLGRGWSGELFF.

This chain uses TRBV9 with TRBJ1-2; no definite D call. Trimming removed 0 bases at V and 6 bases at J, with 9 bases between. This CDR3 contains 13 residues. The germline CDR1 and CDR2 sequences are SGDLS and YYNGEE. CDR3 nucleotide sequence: TGTGCCAGCAGCGTAGCCGGGTCGGATGGCTACACCTTC. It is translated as CASSVAGSDGYTF. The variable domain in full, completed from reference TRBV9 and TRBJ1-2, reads DSGVTQTPKHLITATGQRVTLRCSPRSGDLSVYWYQQSLDQGLQFLIQYYNGEERAKGNILERFSAQQFPDLHSELNLSSLELGDSALYFCASSVAGSDGYTFGSGTRLTVV.

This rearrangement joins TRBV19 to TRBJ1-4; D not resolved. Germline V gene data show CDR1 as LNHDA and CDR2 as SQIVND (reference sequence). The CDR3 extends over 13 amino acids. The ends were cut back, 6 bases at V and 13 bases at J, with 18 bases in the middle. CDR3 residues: CASRTWGGPGLFF. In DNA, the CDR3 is TGTGCCAGTAGGACGTGGGGAGGCCCAGGACTGTTTTTT.

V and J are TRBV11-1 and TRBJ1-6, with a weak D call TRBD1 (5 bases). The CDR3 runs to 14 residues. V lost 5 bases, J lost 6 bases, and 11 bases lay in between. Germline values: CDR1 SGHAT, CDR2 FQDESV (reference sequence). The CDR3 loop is CASSPRRGNSPLHF. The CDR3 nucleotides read TGTGCCAGCAGCCCAAGGAGGGGTAATTCACCCCTCCACTTT.

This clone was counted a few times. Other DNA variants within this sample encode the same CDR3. This CDR3 reads CASSPQGLSYEQYF. The CDR3 DNA reads as TGTGCCAGCAGCCCCCAGGGACTATCCTACGAGCAGTACTTC. The J gene is TRBJ2-7, the V gene TRBV11-2, with 7 bases aligning to TRBD2. CDR1 and CDR2 from the germline V gene are SGHAT and FQNNGV. V trimming: 5 bases; J trimming: 1 base; junction bases outside the gene matches: 5. CDR3 length: 14 residues.

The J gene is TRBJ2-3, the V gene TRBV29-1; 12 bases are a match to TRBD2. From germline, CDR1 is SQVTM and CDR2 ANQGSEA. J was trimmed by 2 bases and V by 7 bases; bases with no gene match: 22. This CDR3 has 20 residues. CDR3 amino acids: CSADPILAGGPKRPTDTQYF. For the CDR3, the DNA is TGCAGCGCCGACCCCATCCTAGCGGGGGGGCCGAAACGGCCCACAGATACGCAGTATTTT.

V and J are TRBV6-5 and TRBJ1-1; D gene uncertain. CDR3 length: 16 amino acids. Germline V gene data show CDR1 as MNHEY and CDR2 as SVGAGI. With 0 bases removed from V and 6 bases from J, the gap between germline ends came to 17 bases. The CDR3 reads CASSYSFKQAGAEAFF. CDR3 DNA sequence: TGTGCCAGCAGTTACTCGTTTAAGCAGGCCGGGGCTGAAGCTTTCTTT.

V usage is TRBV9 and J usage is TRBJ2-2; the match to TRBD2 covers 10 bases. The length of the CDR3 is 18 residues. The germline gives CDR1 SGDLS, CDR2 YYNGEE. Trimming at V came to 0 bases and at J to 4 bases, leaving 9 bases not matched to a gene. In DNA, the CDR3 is TGTGCCAGCAGCGTAGCCCCAAGCGGGGGGGCCTCCACCGGGGAGCTGTTTTTT. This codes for CASSVAPSGGASTGELFF.

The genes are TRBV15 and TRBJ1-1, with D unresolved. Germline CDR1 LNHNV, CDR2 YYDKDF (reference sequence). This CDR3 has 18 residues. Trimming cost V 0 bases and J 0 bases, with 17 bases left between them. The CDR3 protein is CATSRDRGETTMNTEAFF. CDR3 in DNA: TGTGCCACCAGCAGAGATCGGGGAGAGACCACGATGAACACTGAAGCTTTCTTT.

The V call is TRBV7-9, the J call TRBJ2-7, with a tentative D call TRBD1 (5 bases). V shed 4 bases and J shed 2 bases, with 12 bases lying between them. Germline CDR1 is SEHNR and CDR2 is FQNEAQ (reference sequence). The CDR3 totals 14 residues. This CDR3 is CASSSQDKTYEQYF. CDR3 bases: TGTGCCAGCAGCTCACAGGACAAGACCTACGAGCAGTACTTC.

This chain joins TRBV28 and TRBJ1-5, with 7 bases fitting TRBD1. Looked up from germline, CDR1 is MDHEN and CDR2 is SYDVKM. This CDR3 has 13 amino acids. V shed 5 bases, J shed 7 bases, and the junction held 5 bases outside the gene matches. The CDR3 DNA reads TGTGCCAGCAGTGACAGGGCTGGCCAGCCCCAGCATTTT. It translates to CASSDRAGQPQHF.

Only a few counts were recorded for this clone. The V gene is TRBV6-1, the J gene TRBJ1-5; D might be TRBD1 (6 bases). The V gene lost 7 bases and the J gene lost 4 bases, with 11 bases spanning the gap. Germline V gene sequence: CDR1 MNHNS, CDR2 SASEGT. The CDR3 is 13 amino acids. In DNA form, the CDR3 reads TGTGCCAGCACGGTGGGGGCAAATCAGCCCCAGCATTTT. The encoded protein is CASTVGANQPQHF.

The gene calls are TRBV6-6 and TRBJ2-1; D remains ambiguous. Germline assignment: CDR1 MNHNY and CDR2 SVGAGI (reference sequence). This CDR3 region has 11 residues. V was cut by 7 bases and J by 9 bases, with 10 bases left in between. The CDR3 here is CASTELSEQFF. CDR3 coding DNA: TGTGCCAGCACCGAGCTGAGTGAGCAGTTCTTC.

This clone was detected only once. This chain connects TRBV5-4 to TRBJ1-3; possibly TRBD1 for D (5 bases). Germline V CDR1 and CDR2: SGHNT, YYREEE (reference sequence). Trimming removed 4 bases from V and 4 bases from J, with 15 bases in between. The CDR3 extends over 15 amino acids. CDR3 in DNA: TGTGCCAGCAGCCGCGGACCAGGGTGGGGAAACACCATATATTTT. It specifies CASSRGPGWGNTIYF.

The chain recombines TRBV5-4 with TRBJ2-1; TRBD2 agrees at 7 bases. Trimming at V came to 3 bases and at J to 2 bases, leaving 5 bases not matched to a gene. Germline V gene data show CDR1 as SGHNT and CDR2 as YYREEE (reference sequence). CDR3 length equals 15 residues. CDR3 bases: TGTGCCAGCAGCTCGAGCCGGGGGGCCTACAATGAGCAGTTCTTC. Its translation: CASSSSRGAYNEQFF.

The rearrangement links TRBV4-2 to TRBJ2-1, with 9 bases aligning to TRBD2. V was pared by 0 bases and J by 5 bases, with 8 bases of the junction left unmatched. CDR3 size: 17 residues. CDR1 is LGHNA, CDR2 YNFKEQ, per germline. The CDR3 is CASSQDLGRGGHNEQFF. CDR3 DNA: TGTGCCAGCAGCCAAGACCTCGGGCGGGGGGGCCACAATGAGCAGTTCTTC.

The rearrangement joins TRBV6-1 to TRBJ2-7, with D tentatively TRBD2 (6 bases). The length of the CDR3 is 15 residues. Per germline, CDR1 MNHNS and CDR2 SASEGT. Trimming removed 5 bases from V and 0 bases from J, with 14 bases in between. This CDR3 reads CASSPRGGSSYEQYF. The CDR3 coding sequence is TGTGCCAGCAGTCCCCGAGGAGGGAGCTCCTACGAGCAGTACTTC.

In DNA, the CDR3 is TGTGCCAGCAGCCAAGTGCTGCGGGGGGATTCCAAGACCCAGTACTTC. It specifies CASSQVLRGDSKTQYF. The chain uses TRBV4-2 and TRBJ2-5, with 8 bases lining up with TRBD2. Trimming took 1 base from V and 6 from J; bases not matched to a gene: 10. This CDR3 comprises 16 residues. Germline V gene data show CDR1 as LGHNA and CDR2 as YNFKEQ.